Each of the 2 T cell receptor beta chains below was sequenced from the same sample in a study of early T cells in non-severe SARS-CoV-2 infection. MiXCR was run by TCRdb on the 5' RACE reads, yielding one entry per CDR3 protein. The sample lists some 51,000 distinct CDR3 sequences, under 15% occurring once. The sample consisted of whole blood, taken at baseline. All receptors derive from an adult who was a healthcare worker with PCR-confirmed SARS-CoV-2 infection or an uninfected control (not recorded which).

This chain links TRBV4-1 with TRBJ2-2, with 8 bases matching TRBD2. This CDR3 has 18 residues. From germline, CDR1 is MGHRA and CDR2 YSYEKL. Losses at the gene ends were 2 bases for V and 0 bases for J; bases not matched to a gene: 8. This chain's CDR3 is CASSQSNMGLANTGELFF. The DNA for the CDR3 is TGCGCCAGCAGCCAATCGAATATGGGACTAGCGAACACCGGGGAGCTGTTTTTT.

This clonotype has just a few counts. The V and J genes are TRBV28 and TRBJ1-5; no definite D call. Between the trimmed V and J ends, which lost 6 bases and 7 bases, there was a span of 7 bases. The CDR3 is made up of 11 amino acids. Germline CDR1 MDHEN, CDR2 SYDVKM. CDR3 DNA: TGTGCCAGCAGCATAGGGCAGCCCCAGCATTTT. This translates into CASSIGQPQHF.